One T cell receptor (beta chain) is described in this entry. Its antigen is currently unknown. This sample was taken from a study of T cell repertoires in cytomegalovirus infection. Study overall: CMV epitopes that were recently identified and HLA-C-restricted were used alongside well-studied HLA-B-restricted ones. Shared public TCR beta signatures pointed to both CMV infection and a matching HLA type. Whole-study results and caveats: Of the TCR beta families, the public ones yielded a cumulative frequency that identified carriers of CMV plus the relevant HLA. Clonotypes of TCR beta that were HLA-C-restricted and CMV-specific dominated the ex vivo response.

Germline V lookup: CDR1 DFQATT, CDR2 SNEGSKA (reference sequence). The CDR3 length is 13 residues. The germline V and J ends were trimmed by 6 bases and 0 bases, with 12 bases remaining between them. Via MiXCR, TCRdb re-called the reads, giving one row per CDR3 protein. The sample has approximately 270,000 distinct CDR3 sequences, roughly a fifth seen once. The rearrangement uses TRBV20-1 and TRBJ2-7; D gene unclear. The sample in question was cultured PBMCs, obtained from culture after CMV antigen stimulation. This TCR was recovered from a human donor in good health (CMV status not recorded). Some clones in this sample may be carry-over from other donors' samples. CDR3 protein: CSARVGNSYEQYF. CDR3 nucleotides: TGCAGTGCCCGTGTGGGGAACTCCTACGAGCAGTACTTC.